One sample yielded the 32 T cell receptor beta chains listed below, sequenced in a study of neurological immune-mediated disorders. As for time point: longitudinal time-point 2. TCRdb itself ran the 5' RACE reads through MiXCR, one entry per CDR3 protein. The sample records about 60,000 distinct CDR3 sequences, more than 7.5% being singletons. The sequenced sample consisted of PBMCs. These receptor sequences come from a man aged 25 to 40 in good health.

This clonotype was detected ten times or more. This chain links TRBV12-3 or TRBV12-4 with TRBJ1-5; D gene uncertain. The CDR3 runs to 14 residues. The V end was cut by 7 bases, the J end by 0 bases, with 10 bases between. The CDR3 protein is CASTESVSNQPQHF. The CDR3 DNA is TGTGCCAGCACCGAGTCCGTTAGCAATCAGCCCCAGCATTTT.

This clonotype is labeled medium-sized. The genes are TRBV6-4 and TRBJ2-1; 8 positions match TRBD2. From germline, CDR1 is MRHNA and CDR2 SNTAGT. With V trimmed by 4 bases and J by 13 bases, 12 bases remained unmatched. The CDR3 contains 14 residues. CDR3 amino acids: CASSALPGLGGQFF. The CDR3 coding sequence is TGTGCCAGCAGTGCCCTCCCGGGACTAGGCGGCCAGTTCTTC.

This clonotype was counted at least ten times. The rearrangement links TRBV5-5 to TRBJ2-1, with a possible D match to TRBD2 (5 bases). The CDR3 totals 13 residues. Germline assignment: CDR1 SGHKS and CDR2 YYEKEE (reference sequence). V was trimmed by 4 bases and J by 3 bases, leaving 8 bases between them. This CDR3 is CASSQLGYNEQFF. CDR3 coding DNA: TGTGCCAGCAGCCAACTAGGCTACAATGAGCAGTTCTTC.

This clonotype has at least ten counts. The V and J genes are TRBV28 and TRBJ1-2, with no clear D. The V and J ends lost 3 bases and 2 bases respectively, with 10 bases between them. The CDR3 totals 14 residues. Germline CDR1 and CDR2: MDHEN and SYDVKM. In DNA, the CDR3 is TGTGCCAGCAGTTTCGGGTTAGCCAACTATGGCTACACCTTC. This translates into CASSFGLANYGYTF.

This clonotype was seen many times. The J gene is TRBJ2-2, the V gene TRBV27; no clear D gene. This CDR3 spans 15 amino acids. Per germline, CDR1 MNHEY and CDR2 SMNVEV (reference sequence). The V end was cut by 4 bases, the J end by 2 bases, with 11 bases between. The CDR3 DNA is TGTGCCAGCAGTTGGACGGCTATTAACACCGGGGAGCTGTTTTTT. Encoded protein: CASSWTAINTGELFF.

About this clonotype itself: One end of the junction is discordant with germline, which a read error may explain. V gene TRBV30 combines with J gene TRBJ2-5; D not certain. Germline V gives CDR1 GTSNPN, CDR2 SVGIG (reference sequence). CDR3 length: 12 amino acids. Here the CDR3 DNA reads TGCGCCTGGAGTGTACTTGGAGAGACCCAGTACTTC. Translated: CAWSVLGETQYF.

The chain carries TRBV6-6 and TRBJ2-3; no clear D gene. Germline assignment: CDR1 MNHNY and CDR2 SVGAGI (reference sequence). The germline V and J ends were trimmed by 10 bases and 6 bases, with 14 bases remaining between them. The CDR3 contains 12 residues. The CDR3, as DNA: TGTGCCAACAGCCTCTCCTCCGATACGCAGTATTTT. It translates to CANSLSSDTQYF.

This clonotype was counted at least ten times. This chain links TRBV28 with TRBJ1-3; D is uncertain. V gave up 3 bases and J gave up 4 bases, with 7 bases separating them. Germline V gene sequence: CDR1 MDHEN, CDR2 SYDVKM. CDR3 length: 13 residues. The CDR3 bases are TGTGCCAGCAGTTTCACTTTCGGAAACACCATATATTTT. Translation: CASSFTFGNTIYF.

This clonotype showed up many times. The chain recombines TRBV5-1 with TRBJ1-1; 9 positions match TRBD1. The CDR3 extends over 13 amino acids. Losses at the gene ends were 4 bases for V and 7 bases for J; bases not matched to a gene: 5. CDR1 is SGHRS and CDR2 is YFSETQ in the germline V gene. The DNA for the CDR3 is TGCGCCAGCAGCCCACAGGACAGGGGTGAAGCTTTCTTT. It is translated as CASSPQDRGEAFF.

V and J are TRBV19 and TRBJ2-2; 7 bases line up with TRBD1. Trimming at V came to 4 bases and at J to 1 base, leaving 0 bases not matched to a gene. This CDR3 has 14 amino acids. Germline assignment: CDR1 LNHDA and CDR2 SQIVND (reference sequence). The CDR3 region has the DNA TGTGCCAGTAGTAGACAGGGGAACACCGGGGAGCTGTTTTTT. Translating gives CASSRQGNTGELFF.

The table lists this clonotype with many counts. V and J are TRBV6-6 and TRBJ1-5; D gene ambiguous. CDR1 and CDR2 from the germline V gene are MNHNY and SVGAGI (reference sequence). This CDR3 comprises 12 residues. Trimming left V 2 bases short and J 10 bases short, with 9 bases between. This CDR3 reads CASSYEEGPQHF. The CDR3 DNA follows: TGTGCCAGCAGTTACGAGGAAGGCCCCCAGCATTTT.

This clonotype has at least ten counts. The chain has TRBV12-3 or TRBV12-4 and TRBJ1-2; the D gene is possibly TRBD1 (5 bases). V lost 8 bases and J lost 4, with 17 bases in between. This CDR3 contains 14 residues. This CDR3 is CASRRGREGYGYTF. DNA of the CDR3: TGTGCCAGCCGTCGTGGCAGGGAGGGCTATGGCTACACCTTC.

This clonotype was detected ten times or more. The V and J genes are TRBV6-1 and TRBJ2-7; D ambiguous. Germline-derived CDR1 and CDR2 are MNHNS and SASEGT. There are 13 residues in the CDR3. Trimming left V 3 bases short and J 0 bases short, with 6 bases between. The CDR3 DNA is TGTGCCAGCAGTGAGTCACCCTCCTACGAGCAGTACTTC. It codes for CASSESPSYEQYF.

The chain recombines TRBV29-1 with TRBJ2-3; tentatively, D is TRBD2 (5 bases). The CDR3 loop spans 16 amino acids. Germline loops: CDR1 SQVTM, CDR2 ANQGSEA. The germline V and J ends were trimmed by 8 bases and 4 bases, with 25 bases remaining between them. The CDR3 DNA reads TGCAGCTCGACCCCTTGGGCTAGCAGGAAAGCAGATACGCAGTATTTT. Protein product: CSSTPWASRKADTQYF.

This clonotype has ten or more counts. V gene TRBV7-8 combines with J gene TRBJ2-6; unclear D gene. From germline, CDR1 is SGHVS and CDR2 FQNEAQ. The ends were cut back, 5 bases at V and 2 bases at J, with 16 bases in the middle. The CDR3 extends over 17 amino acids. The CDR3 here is CASSPPEAGAGANVLTF. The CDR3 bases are TGTGCCAGCAGCCCCCCAGAGGCTGGGGCTGGGGCCAACGTCCTGACTTTC.

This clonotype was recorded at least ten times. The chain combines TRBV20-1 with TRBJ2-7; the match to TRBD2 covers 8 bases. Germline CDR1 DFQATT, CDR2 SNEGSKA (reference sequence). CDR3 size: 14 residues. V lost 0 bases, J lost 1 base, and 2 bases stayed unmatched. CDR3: CSARDRGGSYEQYF. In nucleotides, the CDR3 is TGCAGTGCTAGAGACCGGGGGGGGTCCTACGAGCAGTACTTC.

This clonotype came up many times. CDR3 nucleotides: TGCAGTGTTCCGGGACAGGGGGCGCGGGGTAGGCATGAGCAGTTCTTC. Translating it yields CSVPGQGARGRHEQFF. This chain uses TRBV20-1 with TRBJ2-1, with 12 nucleotides matching TRBD1. Unmatched junction bases numbered 15, after V lost 7 bases and J lost 8 bases. The CDR3 runs 16 residues. CDR1 and CDR2 (germline): DFQATT, SNEGSKA (reference sequence).

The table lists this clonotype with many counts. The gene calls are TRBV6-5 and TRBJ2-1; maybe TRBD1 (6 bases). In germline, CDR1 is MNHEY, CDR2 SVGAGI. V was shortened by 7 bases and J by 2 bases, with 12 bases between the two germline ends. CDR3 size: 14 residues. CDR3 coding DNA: TGTGCCAGCAAAAACAGGGACACCTACAATGAGCAGTTCTTC. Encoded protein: CASKNRDTYNEQFF.

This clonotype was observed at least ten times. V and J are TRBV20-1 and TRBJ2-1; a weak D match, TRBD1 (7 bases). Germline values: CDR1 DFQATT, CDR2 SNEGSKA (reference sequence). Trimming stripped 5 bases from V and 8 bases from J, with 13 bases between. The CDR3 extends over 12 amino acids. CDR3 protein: CSARRDSDEQFF. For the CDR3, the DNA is TGCAGTGCTCGGCGGGACAGCGATGAGCAGTTCTTC.

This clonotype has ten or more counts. The CDR3 here is CASSRQGAPNTEAFF. CDR3 DNA: TGCGCCAGCAGCAGGCAGGGGGCTCCTAACACTGAAGCTTTCTTT. The chain links TRBV5-1 to TRBJ1-1, with 8 bases that match TRBD1. With 4 bases clipped from V and 2 bases from J, the junction kept 7 bases outside the gene matches. CDR3 length equals 15 residues. Per the germline V gene, CDR1 is SGHRS and CDR2 is YFSETQ.

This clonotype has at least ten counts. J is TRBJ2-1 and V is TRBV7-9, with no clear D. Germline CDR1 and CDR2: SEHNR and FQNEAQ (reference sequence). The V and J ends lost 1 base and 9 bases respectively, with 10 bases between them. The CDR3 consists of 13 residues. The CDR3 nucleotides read TGTGCCAGCAGCTTAGACGGCCTTATTGAGCAGTTCTTC. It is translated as CASSLDGLIEQFF.

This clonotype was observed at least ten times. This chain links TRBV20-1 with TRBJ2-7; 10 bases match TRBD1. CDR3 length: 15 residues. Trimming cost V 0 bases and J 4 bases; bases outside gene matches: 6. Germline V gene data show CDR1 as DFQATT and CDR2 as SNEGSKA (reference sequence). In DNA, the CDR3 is TGCAGTGCTAGAGATCTGGGACAGGGGAGGTACGAGCAGTACTTC. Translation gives CSARDLGQGRYEQYF.

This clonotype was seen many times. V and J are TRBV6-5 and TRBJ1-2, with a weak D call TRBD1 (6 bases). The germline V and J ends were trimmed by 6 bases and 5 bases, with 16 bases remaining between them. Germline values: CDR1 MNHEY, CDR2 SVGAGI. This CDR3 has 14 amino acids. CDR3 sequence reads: CASSQDRFSYGYTF. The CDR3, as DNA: TGTGCCAGCAGCCAGGACAGATTTTCGTATGGCTACACCTTC.

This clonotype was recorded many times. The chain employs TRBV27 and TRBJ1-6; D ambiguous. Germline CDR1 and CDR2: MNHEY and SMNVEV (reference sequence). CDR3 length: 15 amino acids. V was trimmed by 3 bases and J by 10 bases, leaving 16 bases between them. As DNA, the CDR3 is TGTGCCAGCAGTTTGAGGACCCACGGCAACTCACCCCTCCACTTT. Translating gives CASSLRTHGNSPLHF.

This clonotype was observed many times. The CDR3 nucleotides read TGTGCCAGCAGCTTAGTTGGTGAAGGCTTAGGGGCCAACGTCCTGACTTTC. Its translation: CASSLVGEGLGANVLTF. The V call is TRBV11-2, the J call TRBJ2-6; D is undetermined. This CDR3 spans 17 amino acids. Trimming stripped 1 base from V and 4 bases from J, with 14 bases between. Germline CDR1 and CDR2: SGHAT and FQNNGV. Using reference TRBV11-2 and TRBJ2-6 for the parts outside the CDR3, the full variable domain is EAGVAQSPRYKIIEKRQSVAFWCNPISGHATLYWYQQILGQGPKLLIQFQNNGVVDDSQLPKDRFSAERLKGVDSTLKIQPAKLEDSAVYLCASSLVGEGLGANVLTFGAGSRLTVL.

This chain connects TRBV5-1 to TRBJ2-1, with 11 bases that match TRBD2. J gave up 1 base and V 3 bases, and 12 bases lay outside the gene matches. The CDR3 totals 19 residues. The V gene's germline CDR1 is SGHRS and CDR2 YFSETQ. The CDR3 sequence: CASSSTFALAGGSYNEQFF. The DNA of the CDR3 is TGCGCCAGCAGCTCTACCTTTGCCTTAGCGGGAGGGTCCTACAATGAGCAGTTCTTC.

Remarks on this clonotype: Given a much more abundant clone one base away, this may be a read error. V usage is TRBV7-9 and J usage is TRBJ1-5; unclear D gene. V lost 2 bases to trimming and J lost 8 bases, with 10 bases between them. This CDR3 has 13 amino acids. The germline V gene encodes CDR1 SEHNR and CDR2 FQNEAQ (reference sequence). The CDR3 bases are TGTGCCAGCAGCTTAAGTTACGGGAAGCCCCAGCATTTT. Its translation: CASSLSYGKPQHF.

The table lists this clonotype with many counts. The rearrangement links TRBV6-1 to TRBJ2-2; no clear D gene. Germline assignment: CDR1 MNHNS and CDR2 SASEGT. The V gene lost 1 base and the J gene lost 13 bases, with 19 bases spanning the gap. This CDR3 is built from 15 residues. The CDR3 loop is CASSEEGLGSRLLFF. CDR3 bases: TGTGCCAGCAGTGAAGAAGGGTTAGGATCCCGGCTGCTGTTTTTT.

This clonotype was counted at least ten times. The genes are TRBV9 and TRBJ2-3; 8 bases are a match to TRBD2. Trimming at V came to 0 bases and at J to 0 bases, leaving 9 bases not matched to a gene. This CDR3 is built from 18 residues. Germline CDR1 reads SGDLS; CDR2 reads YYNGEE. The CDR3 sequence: CASSVATTSVSSTDTQYF. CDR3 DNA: TGTGCCAGCAGCGTAGCTACGACTAGCGTCTCTAGCACAGATACGCAGTATTTT.

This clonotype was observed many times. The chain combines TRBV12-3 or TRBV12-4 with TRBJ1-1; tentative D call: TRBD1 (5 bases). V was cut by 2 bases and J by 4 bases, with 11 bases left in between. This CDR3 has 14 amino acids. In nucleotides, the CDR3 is TGTGCCAGCAGTTTATCGGGGGGTAGCACTGAAGCTTTCTTT. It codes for CASSLSGGSTEAFF.

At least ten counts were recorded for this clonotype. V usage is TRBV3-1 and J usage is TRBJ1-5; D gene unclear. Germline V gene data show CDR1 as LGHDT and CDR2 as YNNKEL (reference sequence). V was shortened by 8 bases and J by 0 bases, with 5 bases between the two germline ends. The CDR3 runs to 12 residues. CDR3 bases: TGTGCCAGCTCAGGTAGCAATCAGCCCCAGCATTTT. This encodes CASSGSNQPQHF.

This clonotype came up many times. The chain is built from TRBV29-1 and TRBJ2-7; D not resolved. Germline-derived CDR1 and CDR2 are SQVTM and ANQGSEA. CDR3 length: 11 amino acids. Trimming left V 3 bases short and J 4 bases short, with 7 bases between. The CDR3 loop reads CSVETSYEQYF. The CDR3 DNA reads TGCAGCGTTGAGACCTCATACGAGCAGTACTTC.